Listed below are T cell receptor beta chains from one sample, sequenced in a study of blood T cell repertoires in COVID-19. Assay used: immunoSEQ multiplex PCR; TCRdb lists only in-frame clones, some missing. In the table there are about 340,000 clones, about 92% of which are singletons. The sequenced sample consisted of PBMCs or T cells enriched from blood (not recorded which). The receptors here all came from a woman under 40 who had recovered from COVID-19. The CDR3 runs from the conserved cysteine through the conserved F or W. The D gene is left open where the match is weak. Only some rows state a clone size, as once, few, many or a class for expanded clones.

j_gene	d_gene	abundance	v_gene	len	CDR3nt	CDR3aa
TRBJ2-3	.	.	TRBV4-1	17	TGCGCCAGCAGCCAAGGACGCCCTAGCGTAGTTCCAGATACGCAGTATTTT	CASSQGRPSVVPDTQYF
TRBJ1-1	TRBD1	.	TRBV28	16	TGTGCCAGCAGTTCCCCCGAGGGGGCAAAGAACACTGAAGCTTTCTTT	CASSSPEGAKNTEAFF
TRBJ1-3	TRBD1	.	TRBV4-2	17	TGTGCCAGCAGCCAAGCCCTAGGACAGGGGGCCGGAAACACCATATATTTT	CASSQALGQGAGNTIYF
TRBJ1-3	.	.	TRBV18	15	TGTGCCAGCTCACCTTCCACCTACTCTGGAAACACCATATATTTT	CASSPSTYSGNTIYF
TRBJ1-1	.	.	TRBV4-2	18	TGTGCCAGCAGCCAACTCGCTTTACAGGGCATCGGTGACACTGAAGCTTTCTTT	CASSQLALQGIGDTEAFF
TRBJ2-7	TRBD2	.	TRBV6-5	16	TGTGCCAGCAGTTACTCACTAGCGAGCGGGGGCTACGAGCAGTACTTC	CASSYSLASGGYEQYF
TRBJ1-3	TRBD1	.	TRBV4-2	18	TGTGCCAGCAGCCAACATCGACAGGGATCACTCTCTGGAAACACCATATATTTT	CASSQHRQGSLSGNTIYF
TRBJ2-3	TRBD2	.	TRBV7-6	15	TGTGCCAGCAGCTTATCGCCGGGGGGGGCAGATACGCAGTATTTT	CASSLSPGGADTQYF
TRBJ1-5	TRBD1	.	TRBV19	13	TGTGCCAGCTCAGGACAGGGAGATCAGCCCCAGCATTTT	CASSGQGDQPQHF
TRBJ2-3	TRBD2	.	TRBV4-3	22	TGCGCCAGCAGCCAGGATTACGGGACTAGCGGGAGATCGCAGGCTTGGACAGATACGCAGTATTTT	CASSQDYGTSGRSQAWTDTQYF
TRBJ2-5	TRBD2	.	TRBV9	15	TGTGCCAGCAGCGATCTAGCGGGAGTGGGCGAGACCCAGTACTTC	CASSDLAGVGETQYF
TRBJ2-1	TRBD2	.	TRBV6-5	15	TGTGCCAGCAGACGAGGACTAGCGGCCTACAATGAGCAGTTCTTC	CASRRGLAAYNEQFF
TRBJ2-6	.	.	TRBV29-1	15	TGCAGCGTTGACTCGCTTAGCTCTGGGGCCAACGTCCTGACTTTC	CSVDSLSSGANVLTF
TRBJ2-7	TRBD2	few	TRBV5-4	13	TGTGCCACCCATTCGGGACTATCCTACGAGCAGTACTTC	CATHSGLSYEQYF
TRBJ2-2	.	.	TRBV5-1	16	TGCGCCAGCAGCTTGGGTGATTCAGGGGCCGGCGGGGAGCTGTTTTTT	CASSLGDSGAGGELFF
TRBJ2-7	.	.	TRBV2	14	TGTGCCAGCAATATCGCCGCGCGATCCTACGAGCAGTACTTC	CASNIAARSYEQYF
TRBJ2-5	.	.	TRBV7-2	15	TGTGCCAGCAGCACGGAGGACGGCCGCCAAGAGACCCAGTACTTC	CASSTEDGRQETQYF
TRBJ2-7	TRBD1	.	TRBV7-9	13	TGTGCCAGCAGAGGACAGGGTCTCTACGAGCAGTACTTC	CASRGQGLYEQYF
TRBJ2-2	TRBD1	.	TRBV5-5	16	TGTGCCAGCAGCTTCTCAGGGGGTTTTGGCACCGGGGAGCTGTTTTTT	CASSFSGGFGTGELFF
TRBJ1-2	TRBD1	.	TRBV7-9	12	TGTGCCAGCAGCCCCCGACAGGGTGGCTACACCTTC	CASSPRQGGYTF
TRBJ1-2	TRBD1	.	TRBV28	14	TGTGCCAGCAGTGCCCAGACAGGGGTTGGCGGCTACACCTTC	CASSAQTGVGGYTF
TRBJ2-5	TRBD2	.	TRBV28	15	TGTGCCAGCAGTTTATCCCTAGCGGGGACAGAGACCCAGTACTTC	CASSLSLAGTETQYF
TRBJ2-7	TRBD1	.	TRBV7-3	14	TGTGCCAGCAGCCTGCAGGGGGCTGTCCACGAGCAGTACTTC	CASSLQGAVHEQYF
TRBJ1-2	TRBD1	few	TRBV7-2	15	TGTGCCAGCAGCCAAAACCAGGGGGGCCGGGATGGCTACACCTTC	CASSQNQGGRDGYTF
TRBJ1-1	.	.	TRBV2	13	TGTGCCAGCTATAGAGCGCCAGGGATGGAAGCTTTCTTT	CASYRAPGMEAFF
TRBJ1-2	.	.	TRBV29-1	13	TGCAGCGTCGACCACCGGGCAGGGGAAGGCTACACCTTC	CSVDHRAGEGYTF
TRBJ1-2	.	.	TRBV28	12	TGTGCCAGCAGTTTGGGGGCCTATGGCTACACCTTC	CASSLGAYGYTF
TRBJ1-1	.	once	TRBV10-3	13	TGTGCCATCAGTGGGGAGGGAGTCACTGAAGCTTTCTTT	CAISGEGVTEAFF
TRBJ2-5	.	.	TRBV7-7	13	TGTGCTAGCAGCTTCTCAGACCAAGAGACCCAGTACTTC	CASSFSDQETQYF
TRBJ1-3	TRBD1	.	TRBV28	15	TGTGCCAGCGGGACAGGCACAGGATTTAGAAACACCATATATTTT	CASGTGTGFRNTIYF
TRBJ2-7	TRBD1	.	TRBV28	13	TGTGCCAGCAGAGGACAGGGTAAGGACGAGCAGTACTTC	CASRGQGKDEQYF
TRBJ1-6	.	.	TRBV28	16	TGTGCCAGCAGTTTTATTTCCCAGGGGTTGGATTCACCCCTCCACTTT	CASSFISQGLDSPLHF
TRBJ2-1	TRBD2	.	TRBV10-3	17	TGTGCCATCAGTGAGCCCCTTCTTAGCGGGGGGTACAATGAGCAGTTCTTC	CAISEPLLSGGYNEQFF
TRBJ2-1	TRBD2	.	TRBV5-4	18	TGTGCCAGCAGCCAGGGACTAGCGGGGGGCCAGAACTACAATGAGCAGTTCTTC	CASSQGLAGGQNYNEQFF
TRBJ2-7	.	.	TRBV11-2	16	TGTGCCAGCAGCACCCTGAGGGGGGGCCACTCCTACGAGCAGTACTTC	CASSTLRGGHSYEQYF
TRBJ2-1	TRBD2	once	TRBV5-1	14	TGCGCCAGCACTCCTAGCGGGGGTGTCAATGAGCAGTTCTTC	CASTPSGGVNEQFF
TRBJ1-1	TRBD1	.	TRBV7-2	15	TGTGCCAGCAGCCCGACATCAGGGGGGAACACTGAAGCTTTCTTT	CASSPTSGGNTEAFF
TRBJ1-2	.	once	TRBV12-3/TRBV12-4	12	TGTGCCAGCAGCAGCGCGGGCTATGGCTACACCTTC	CASSSAGYGYTF
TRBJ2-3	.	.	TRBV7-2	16	TGTGCCAGCAGCCGTATCCCGACAGCTAGCACAGATACGCAGTATTTT	CASSRIPTASTDTQYF
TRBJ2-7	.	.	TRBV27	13	TGTGCCAGCGGGTCAGGTTTTGGTGTCGAGCAGTACTTC	CASGSGFGVEQYF